The rows below give T cell receptor beta chains drawn from one sample of a study of shared clonotypes between healthy human individuals. Measured with immunoSEQ multiplex PCR; TCRdb has only the in-frame clones, and not every one. In the table there are some 1 million clones, 70% to 80% of which are singletons. The specimen sequenced was memory CD4+ T cells sorted from blood. The receptor set was obtained from a young man in good health. CDR3s include the opening cysteine and the closing phenylalanine or tryptophan. Each record gives: clone size, V gene, D gene, J gene, CDR3 DNA, CDR3 protein. The D gene is left open where the match is weak. Not every row has a clone size; where given, it reads once, few, many or a size class.

>-|TRBV30|-|TRBJ1-6
TGTGCCTGGAGTCTATACGTTAATTCACCCCTCCACTTT
CAWSLYVNSPLHF
>-|TRBV15|TRBD1|TRBJ2-3
TGTGCCACCAGCAGTAGGACAGGGAGAGATACGCAGTATTTT
CATSSRTGRDTQYF
>once|TRBV6-1|-|TRBJ1-5
TGTGCCAGCAGGGGCTCGGGGGGCAATCAGCCCCAGCATTTT
CASRGSGGNQPQHF
>-|TRBV5-4|TRBD1|TRBJ2-3
TGTGCCAGCAGCATTTCAGGGGGTAGCACAGATACGCAGTATTTT
CASSISGGSTDTQYF
>-|TRBV6-6|TRBD1|TRBJ1-6
TGTGCCAGCAGTTACGGACAGGGAGGTTATTCACCCCTCCACTTT
CASSYGQGGYSPLHF
>once|TRBV11-2|-|TRBJ1-6
TGTGCCAGCAGCTTAGTTTGGTCAGTAGAATCACCCCTCCACTTT
CASSLVWSVESPLHF
>-|TRBV30|TRBD1|TRBJ1-2
TGTGCCTGGAGGACACAGGGGATTAACTATGGCTACACCTTC
CAWRTQGINYGYTF
>-|TRBV27|TRBD1|TRBJ2-6
TGTGCCAGCAGAAGGGTAACAGGGGGCCTTGGGGCCAACGTCCTGACTTTC
CASRRVTGGLGANVLTF
>-|TRBV29-1|-|TRBJ2-7
TGCAGCGTGAAAAGGAGCCAGGGAGGATACGAGCAGTACTTC
CSVKRSQGGYEQYF
>once|TRBV7-9|-|TRBJ1-3
TGTGCCAGCAACCTGGACGGTAGCTCTGGAAACACCATATATTTT
CASNLDGSSGNTIYF
>-|TRBV30|TRBD2|TRBJ2-5
TGTGCCTGGAAGGAGAGCGGGGGGTGGGAGACCCAGTACTTC
CAWKESGGWETQYF
>-|TRBV5-1|-|TRBJ1-6
TGCGCCAGCAGCTTGGCCGAACTCCCGAATTCACCCCTCCACTTT
CASSLAELPNSPLHF
>-|TRBV6-6|-|TRBJ1-1
TGTGCCAGCAGGGAGGGGTCGAGGACTGAAGCTTTCTTT
CASREGSRTEAFF
>-|TRBV7-9|TRBD1|TRBJ1-2
TGTGCCAGCAGCTCCTTGGACAGGGTGTACTATGGCTACACCTTC
CASSSLDRVYYGYTF
>-|TRBV9|-|TRBJ2-1
TGTGCCAGCAGCGTAGGTGGAGGAGGGACAGTCTACAATGAGCAGTTCTTC
CASSVGGGGTVYNEQFF
>-|TRBV30|-|TRBJ2-1
TGTGCCCATGTAGTCGACTACTACAATGAGCAGTTCTTC
CAHVVDYYNEQFF
>-|TRBV9|-|TRBJ2-3
TGTGCCAGCAGCGTAGGGGGGAGAGATACGCAGTATTTT
CASSVGGRDTQYF
>few|TRBV6-6|-|TRBJ2-1
TGTGCCAGCAGCCTTCGGACAGTTTACAATGAGCAGTTCTTC
CASSLRTVYNEQFF
>-|TRBV9|-|TRBJ2-1
TGTGCCAGCAGCGTCGGGACGGCTACCTACAATGAGCAGTTCTTC
CASSVGTATYNEQFF
>-|TRBV7-8|-|TRBJ2-3
TGTGCCAGCAGCCTTTACGGATCTACGCAGTATTTT
CASSLYGSTQYF
>-|TRBV19|TRBD1|TRBJ1-5
TGTGCCAGTACCCCCGGGACAGGGAGGCTCAATCAGCCCCAGCATTTT
CASTPGTGRLNQPQHF
>few|TRBV5-1|-|TRBJ1-6
TGCGCCAGCAGCTGGGGTGGCGATAGGAATTCACCCCTCCACTTT
CASSWGGDRNSPLHF
>once|TRBV6-5|-|TRBJ2-7
TGTGCCAGCAGCCGACGTGGGGGCGAGGGTGAGCAGTACTTC
CASSRRGGEGEQYF
>-|TRBV11-2|TRBD2|TRBJ2-5
TGTGCCAGCAGCATGAGTAGCGGGAGGGTTGAAGAGACCCAGTACTTC
CASSMSSGRVEETQYF
>-|TRBV11-2|TRBD2|TRBJ2-3
TGTGCCAGCAGCCCTTGGCGGGAGGGCACAGATACGCAGTATTTT
CASSPWREGTDTQYF
>few|TRBV14|-|TRBJ1-6
TGTGCCAGCAGCCAAGCTCTGAATTCACCCCTCCACTTT
CASSQALNSPLHF